This T cell receptor (beta chain) appears in the sequencing data of a study of PD-1 blockade in classical Hodgkin lymphoma. Here immunoSEQ multiplex PCR was the method, and the copy in TCRdb shows in-frame clones only, minus some. The sample records about 97,000 clones, approximately 80% being singletons. Relapse was seen in all patients after autologous stem cell transplantation, and brentuximab vedotin exposure was variable. The CDR3 extends over 15 amino acids. Germline V gene data show CDR1 as SEHNR and CDR2 as FQNEAQ (reference sequence). The V gene end was trimmed by 4 bases and the J gene end by 5 bases; junction bases not matched to a gene: 6.

Sequencing was performed on peripheral blood mononuclear cells (PBMCs), taken at baseline. The J gene is TRBJ1-1, the V gene TRBV7-9; 11 bases are a match to TRBD1. This TCR was sampled from a human donor with classical Hodgkin lymphoma. The DNA of the CDR3 is TGTGCCAGCAGCTCGACGGGACAGGGGGAAACTGAAGCTTTCTTT. Translated: CASSSTGQGETEAFF.